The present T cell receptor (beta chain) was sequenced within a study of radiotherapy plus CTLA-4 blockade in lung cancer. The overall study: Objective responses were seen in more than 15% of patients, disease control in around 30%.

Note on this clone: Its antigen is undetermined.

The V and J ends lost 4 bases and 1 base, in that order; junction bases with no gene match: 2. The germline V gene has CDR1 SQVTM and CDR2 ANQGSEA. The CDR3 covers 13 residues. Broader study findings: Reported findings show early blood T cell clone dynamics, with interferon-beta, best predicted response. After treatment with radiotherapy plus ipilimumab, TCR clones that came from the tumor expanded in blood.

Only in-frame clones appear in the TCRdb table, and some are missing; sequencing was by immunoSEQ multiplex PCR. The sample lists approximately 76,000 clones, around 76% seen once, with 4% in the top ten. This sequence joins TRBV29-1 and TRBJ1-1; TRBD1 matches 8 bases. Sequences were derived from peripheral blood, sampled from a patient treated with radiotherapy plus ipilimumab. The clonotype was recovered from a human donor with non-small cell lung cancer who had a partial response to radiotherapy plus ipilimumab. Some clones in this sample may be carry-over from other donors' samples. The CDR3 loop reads CSVAQGGNTEAFF. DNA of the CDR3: TGCAGCGTTGCACAGGGGGGGAACACTGAAGCTTTCTTT.